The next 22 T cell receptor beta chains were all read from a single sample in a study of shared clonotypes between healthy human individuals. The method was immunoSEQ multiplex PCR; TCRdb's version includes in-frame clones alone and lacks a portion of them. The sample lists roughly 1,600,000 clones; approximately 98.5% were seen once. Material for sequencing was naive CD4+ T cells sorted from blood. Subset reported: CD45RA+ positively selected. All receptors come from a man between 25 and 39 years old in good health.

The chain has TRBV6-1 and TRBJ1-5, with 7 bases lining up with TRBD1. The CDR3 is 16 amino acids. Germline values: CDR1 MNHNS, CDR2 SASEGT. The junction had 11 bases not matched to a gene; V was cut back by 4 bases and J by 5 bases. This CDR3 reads CASSVDYRGNYQPQHF. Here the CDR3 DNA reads TGTGCCAGCAGTGTTGACTACAGGGGCAACTATCAGCCCCAGCATTTT.

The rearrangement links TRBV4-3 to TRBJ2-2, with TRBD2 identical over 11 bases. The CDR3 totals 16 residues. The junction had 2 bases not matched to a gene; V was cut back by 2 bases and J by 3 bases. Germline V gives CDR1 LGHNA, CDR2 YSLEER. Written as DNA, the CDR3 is TGCGCCAGCAGCCAATCTAGCGGGAGGTACACCGGGGAGCTGTTTTTT. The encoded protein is CASSQSSGRYTGELFF.

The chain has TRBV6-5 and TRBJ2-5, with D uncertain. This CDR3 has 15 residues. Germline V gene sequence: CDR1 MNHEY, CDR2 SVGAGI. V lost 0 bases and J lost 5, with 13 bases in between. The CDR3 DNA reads TGTGCCAGCAGTTACTCCTGGGCCTTCGGGGAGACCCAGTACTTC. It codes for CASSYSWAFGETQYF.

The CDR3 loop is CASSLAQSEAFF. The CDR3 DNA follows: TGCGCCAGCAGCTTGGCGCAGTCAGAAGCTTTCTTT. This chain links TRBV5-1 with TRBJ1-1; D unclear. The germline V and J ends were trimmed by 0 bases and 8 bases, with 8 bases remaining between them. This CDR3 spans 12 amino acids. Germline CDR1 is SGHRS and CDR2 is YFSETQ.

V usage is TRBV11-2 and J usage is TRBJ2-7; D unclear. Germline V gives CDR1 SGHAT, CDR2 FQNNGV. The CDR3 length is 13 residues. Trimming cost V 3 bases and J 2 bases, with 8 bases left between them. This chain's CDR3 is CASSFEDPYEQYF. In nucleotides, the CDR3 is TGTGCCAGCAGCTTTGAGGACCCCTACGAGCAGTACTTC.

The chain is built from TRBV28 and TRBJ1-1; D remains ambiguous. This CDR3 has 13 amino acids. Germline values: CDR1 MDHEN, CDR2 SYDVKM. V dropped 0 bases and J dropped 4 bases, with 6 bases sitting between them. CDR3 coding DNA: TGTGCCAGCAGTTTATGGGCGGCCACTGAAGCTTTCTTT. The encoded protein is CASSLWAATEAFF.

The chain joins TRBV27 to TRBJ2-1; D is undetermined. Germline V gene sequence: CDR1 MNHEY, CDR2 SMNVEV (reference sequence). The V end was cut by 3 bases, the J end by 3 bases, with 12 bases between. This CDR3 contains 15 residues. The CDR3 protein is CASSLVGPFYNEQFF. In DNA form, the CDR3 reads TGTGCCAGCAGTTTGGTCGGGCCGTTCTACAATGAGCAGTTCTTC.

The chain's CDR3 is CASSSGWGWISLSGANVLTF. For the CDR3, the DNA is TGCGCCAGCAGCTCCGGTTGGGGGTGGATAAGTCTCTCTGGGGCCAACGTCCTGACTTTC. The chain is built from TRBV5-1 and TRBJ2-6; D may correspond to TRBD1 or TRBD2 (5 bases each). CDR3 size: 20 residues. Germline V gives CDR1 SGHRS, CDR2 YFSETQ. The V end lost 3 bases, the J end lost 0 bases, and 22 bases lay between the germline ends.

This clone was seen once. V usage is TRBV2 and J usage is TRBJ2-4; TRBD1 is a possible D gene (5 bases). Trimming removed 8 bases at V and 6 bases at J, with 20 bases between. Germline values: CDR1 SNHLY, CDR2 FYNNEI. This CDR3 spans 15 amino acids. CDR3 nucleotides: TGTGCCAGCGGTTCGCAGATGGGGCTCGGAAACATTCAGTACTTC. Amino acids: CASGSQMGLGNIQYF.

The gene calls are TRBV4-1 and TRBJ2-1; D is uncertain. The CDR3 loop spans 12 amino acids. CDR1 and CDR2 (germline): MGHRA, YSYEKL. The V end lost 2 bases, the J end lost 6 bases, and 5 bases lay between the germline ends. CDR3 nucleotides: TGCGCCAGCAGCCAATTTTCCAATGAGCAGTTCTTC. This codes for CASSQFSNEQFF.

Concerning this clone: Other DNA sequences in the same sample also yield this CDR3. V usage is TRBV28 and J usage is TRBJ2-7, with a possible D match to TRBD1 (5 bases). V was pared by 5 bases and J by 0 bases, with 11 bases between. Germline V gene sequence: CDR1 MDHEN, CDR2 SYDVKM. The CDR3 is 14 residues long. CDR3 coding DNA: TGTGCCAGCAGTAGGCAGGGTAGCTCCTACGAGCAGTACTTC. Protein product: CASSRQGSSYEQYF.

The CDR3 DNA reads TGTGCCAGCAGTGCTCCACCGAACACTGAAGCTTTCTTT. Its translation: CASSAPPNTEAFF. The rearrangement links TRBV28 to TRBJ1-1, with D unclear. The length of the CDR3 is 13 residues. Germline V CDR1 and CDR2: MDHEN, SYDVKM. Trimming cost V 5 bases and J 1 base, with 8 bases left between them.

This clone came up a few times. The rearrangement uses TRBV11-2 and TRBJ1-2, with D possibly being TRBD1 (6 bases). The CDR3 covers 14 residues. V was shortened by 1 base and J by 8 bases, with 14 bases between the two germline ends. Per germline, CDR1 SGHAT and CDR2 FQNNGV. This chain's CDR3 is CASSLVGGAGGYTF. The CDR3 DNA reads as TGTGCCAGCAGCTTAGTGGGGGGCGCCGGCGGCTACACCTTC.

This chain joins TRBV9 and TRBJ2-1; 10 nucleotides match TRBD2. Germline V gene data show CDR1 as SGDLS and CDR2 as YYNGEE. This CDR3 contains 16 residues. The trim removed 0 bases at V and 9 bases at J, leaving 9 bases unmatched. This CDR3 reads CASSVVPSGRGGEQFF. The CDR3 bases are TGTGCCAGCAGCGTAGTCCCTAGCGGGAGAGGGGGTGAGCAGTTCTTC.

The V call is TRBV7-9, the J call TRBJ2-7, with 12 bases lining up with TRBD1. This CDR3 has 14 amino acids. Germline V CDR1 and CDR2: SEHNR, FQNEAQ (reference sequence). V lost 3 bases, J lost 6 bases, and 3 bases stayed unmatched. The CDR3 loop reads CASSFGDRGPEQYF. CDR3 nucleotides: TGTGCCAGCAGCTTTGGGGACAGGGGGCCCGAGCAGTACTTC.

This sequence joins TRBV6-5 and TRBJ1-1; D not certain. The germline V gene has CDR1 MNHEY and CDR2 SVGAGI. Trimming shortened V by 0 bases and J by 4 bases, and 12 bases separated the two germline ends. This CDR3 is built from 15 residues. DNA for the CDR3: TGTGCCAGCAGTTACTCCCGGGTGTCGATCACTGAAGCTTTCTTT. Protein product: CASSYSRVSITEAFF.

In DNA form, the CDR3 reads TGCGCCAGCAGCCAAGTCTTAGCGGGAGTAAGTGAGACCCAGTACTTC. This sequence encodes CASSQVLAGVSETQYF. The rearrangement links TRBV5-1 to TRBJ2-5; TRBD2 matches at 9 bases. The germline V gene encodes CDR1 SGHRS and CDR2 YFSETQ. The CDR3 spans 16 residues. V lost 4 bases to trimming and J lost 5 bases; unmatched junction nucleotides: 12.

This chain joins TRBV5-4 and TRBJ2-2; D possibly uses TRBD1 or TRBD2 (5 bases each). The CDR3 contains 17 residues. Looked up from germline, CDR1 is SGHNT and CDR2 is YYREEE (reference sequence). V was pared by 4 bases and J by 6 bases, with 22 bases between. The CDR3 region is CASSPRGRPRQPGELFF. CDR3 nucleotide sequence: TGTGCCAGCAGCCCCCGGGGCAGACCCCGCCAACCCGGGGAGCTGTTTTTT. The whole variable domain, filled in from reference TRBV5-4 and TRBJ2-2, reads ETGVTQSPTHLIKTRGQQVTLRCSSQSGHNTVSWYQQALGQGPQFIFQYYREEENGRGNFPPRFSGLQFPNYSSELNVNALELDDSALYLCASSPRGRPRQPGELFFGEGSRLTVL.

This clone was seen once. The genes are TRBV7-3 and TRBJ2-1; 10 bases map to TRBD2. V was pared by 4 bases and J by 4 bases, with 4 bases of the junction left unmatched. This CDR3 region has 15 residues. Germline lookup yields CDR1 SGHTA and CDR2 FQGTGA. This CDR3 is CASSSTSGQYNEQFF. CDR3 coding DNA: TGTGCCAGCAGCTCGACTAGCGGGCAGTACAATGAGCAGTTCTTC.

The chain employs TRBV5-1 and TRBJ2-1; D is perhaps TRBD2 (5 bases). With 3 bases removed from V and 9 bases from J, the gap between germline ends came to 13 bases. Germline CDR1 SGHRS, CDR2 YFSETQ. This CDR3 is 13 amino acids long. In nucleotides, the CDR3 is TGCGCCAGCAGCTCCATAGCGACGGGTGAGCAGTTCTTC. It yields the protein CASSSIATGEQFF.

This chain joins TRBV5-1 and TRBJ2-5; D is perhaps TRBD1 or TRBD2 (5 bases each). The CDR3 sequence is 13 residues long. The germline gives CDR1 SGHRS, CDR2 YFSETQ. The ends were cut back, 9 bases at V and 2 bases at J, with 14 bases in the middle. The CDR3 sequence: CATGNGGQETQYF. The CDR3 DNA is TGCGCCACCGGAAATGGGGGACAAGAGACCCAGTACTTC.

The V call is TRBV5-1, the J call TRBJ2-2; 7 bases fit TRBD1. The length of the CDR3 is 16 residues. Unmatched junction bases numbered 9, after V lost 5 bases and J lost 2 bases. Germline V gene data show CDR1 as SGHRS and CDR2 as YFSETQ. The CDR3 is CASSPGQSGNTGELFF. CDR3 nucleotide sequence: TGCGCCAGCAGTCCGGGACAGTCGGGAAACACCGGGGAGCTGTTTTTT.